This TCR beta chain was sequenced in a study of shared clonotypes between healthy human individuals. Every one of the donors was a Caucasian adult that lived in Nashville, Tennessee. Findings of the study overall: Rarefaction revealed incomplete sorted-subset sequencing despite large depth. Only a few donors were included, so the genetic and exposure-history diversity represented was limited.

The CDR3 has 15 amino acids. CDR1 SGHAT and CDR2 FQNNGV come from the germline V gene. The junction had 10 bases not matched to a gene; V was cut back by 5 bases and J by 6 bases. On this clone: Its antigen is not identified.

Measured with immunoSEQ multiplex PCR; TCRdb has only the in-frame clones, and not every one. The table includes just over 2,000,000 clones, 85% to 95% detected once. The V and J genes are TRBV11-2 and TRBJ1-2; 9 nucleotides match TRBD1. Material for sequencing was naive CD4+ T cells sorted from blood. Stated subset: CD45RA+ positively selected. This TCR came from a man aged 18 to 30 in good health. The CDR3 bases are TGTGCCAGCAGCCCCCGGACAGGGGTAGACCATGGCTACACCTTC. It specifies CASSPRTGVDHGYTF.